This TCR beta chain was identified during a study of blood T cell repertoires in COVID-19. As for the study in general: Sources were T cells, B-cell-depleted T cells, or PBMCs; the material itself was cDNA or gDNA.

The germline V gene has CDR1 LGHDT and CDR2 YNNKEL (reference sequence). There are 17 residues in the CDR3. J gave up 3 bases and V 4 bases, and 15 bases lay outside the gene matches. In the source study's methods: Counts of nucleated cells, estimated from reference gene primer amplification, were obtained. TCRdb's copy holds only in-frame clones and misses some; the assay was immunoSEQ multiplex PCR. V and J calls and clone size come straight from that table; D and trimming were deduced from the DNA. This table holds around 280,000 clones, 70% to 90% found once. The origin of this receptor is a woman aged 30 to 39 who had recovered from COVID-19. The chain combines TRBV3-1 (or the pseudogene TRBV3-2) with TRBJ2-7; TRBD1 matches 7 bases. The sample was peripheral blood. CDR3 DNA: TGTGCCAGCAGCCCCCCAGGGGGACGCCAACGAGGCTACGAGCAGTACTTC. It specifies CASSPPGGRQRGYEQYF.